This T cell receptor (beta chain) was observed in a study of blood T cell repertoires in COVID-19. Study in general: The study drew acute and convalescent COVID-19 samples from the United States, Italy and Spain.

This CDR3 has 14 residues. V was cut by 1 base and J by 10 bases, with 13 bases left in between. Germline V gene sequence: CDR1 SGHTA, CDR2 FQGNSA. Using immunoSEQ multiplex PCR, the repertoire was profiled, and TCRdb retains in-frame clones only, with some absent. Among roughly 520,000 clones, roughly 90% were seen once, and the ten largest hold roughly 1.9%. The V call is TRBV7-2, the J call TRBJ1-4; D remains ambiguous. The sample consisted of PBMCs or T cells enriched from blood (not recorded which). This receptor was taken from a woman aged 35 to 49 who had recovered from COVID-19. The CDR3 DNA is TGTGCCAGCAGCTTAGGCCCTGAGGGTGGAAAACTGTTTTTT. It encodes CASSLGPEGGKLFF.